These T cell receptor beta chains were read from a single sample in a study of cytomegalovirus exposure and HLA in healthy donors. TCRdb's table, derived via immunoSEQ multiplex PCR, lists solely in-frame clones and lacks some. The sample has about 120,000 clones; around 86% are singletons. Sequenced sample: PBMCs. The receptor set was obtained from a young man in good health and CMV-seronegative. Each CDR3 is given with its conserved first and last residue. D genes are given only for firm matches. Not all rows give a size; the values are once, few, many and, for expanded clones, a class.

size	V	D	J	CDR3	DNA
few	TRBV27	-	TRBJ1-2	CASSYGGANYGYTF	TGTGCCAGCAGTTACGGCGGGGCTAACTATGGCTACACCTTC
-	TRBV7-9	TRBD1	TRBJ1-1	CASSPLGDSEAFF	TGTGCCAGCAGCCCGCTGGGGGACAGTGAAGCTTTCTTT
-	TRBV30	-	TRBJ1-4	CAWSVVDGGGGEKLFF	TGTGCCTGGAGTGTAGTTGATGGGGGGGGCGGTGAAAAACTGTTTTTT
-	TRBV10-3	TRBD1	TRBJ1-1	CAIKPGGSENTEAFF	TGTGCCATCAAACCAGGGGGCTCGGAGAACACTGAAGCTTTCTTT
once	TRBV6-1	-	TRBJ1-1	CASSEAARNTEAFF	TGTGCCAGCAGTGAAGCGGCAAGGAACACTGAAGCTTTCTTT
-	TRBV7-9	-	TRBJ2-5	CASSLPRGAVYQETQYF	TGTGCCAGCAGCCTACCCCGGGGGGCCGTGTACCAAGAGACCCAGTACTTC
once	TRBV5-1	TRBD2	TRBJ2-7	CASSLGLAGGEQYF	TGCGCCAGCAGCTTGGGTTTAGCGGGGGGCGAGCAGTACTTC
-	TRBV27	-	TRBJ1-1	CASSWGVGNTEAFF	TGTGCCAGCAGTTGGGGGGTGGGGAACACTGAAGCTTTCTTT
-	TRBV7-8	-	TRBJ2-1	CASSSQVVNNEQFF	TGTGCCAGCTCAAGCCAGGTGGTTAACAATGAGCAGTTCTTC
-	TRBV2	TRBD1	TRBJ1-1	CASRGHTGDTEAFF	TGTGCCAGCAGGGGGCACACAGGGGACACTGAAGCTTTCTTT
few	TRBV19	TRBD2	TRBJ2-7	CASSITSGSDEQYF	TGTGCCAGTAGTATCACTAGCGGGAGCGACGAGCAGTACTTC
-	TRBV5-4	-	TRBJ1-1	CASSPQGRTEAFF	TGTGCCAGCAGCCCCCAGGGGCGGACTGAAGCTTTCTTT
-	TRBV18	TRBD1	TRBJ2-1	CASSGTGGVYNEQFF	TGTGCCAGCTCCGGGACAGGGGGCGTCTACAATGAGCAGTTCTTC
once	TRBV9	TRBD1	TRBJ2-7	CASSPRDRPLYEQYF	TGTGCCAGCAGCCCCCGGGACAGGCCCCTCTACGAGCAGTACTTC
once	TRBV11-2	TRBD1	TRBJ2-7	CASSATLRDRAYEQYF	TGTGCCAGCAGCGCAACACTTCGGGACAGAGCCTACGAGCAGTACTTC
-	TRBV30	-	TRBJ2-7	CAWSLGPRYEQYF	TGTGCCTGGAGCCTGGGGCCCCGCTACGAGCAGTACTTC
-	TRBV14	TRBD2	TRBJ2-3	CASSQDPRGGQYF	TGTGCCAGCAGCCAAGACCCACGCGGGGGGCAGTATTTT
once	TRBV2	-	TRBJ1-2	CASSEGGREGVYGYTF	TGTGCCAGCAGTGAAGGGGGGCGCGAGGGGGTCTATGGCTACACCTTC
-	TRBV6-5	TRBD2	TRBJ2-7	CASTPIRGREGEQYF	TGTGCCAGCACCCCAATTCGGGGCAGGGAGGGCGAGCAGTACTTC
-	TRBV25-1	-	TRBJ2-7	CASSKPGTIYEQYF	TGTGCCAGCAGTAAACCCGGGACAATCTACGAGCAGTACTTC
once	TRBV19	-	TRBJ1-2	CASSGGGRGIYGYTF	TGTGCCAGTAGTGGGGGGGGCAGGGGAATTTATGGCTACACCTTC
-	TRBV27	TRBD1	TRBJ2-1	CASSLTGGAYNEQFF	TGTGCCAGCAGTTTGACAGGGGGCGCCTACAATGAGCAGTTCTTC
-	TRBV2	-	TRBJ1-2	CASRATELNYGYTF	TGTGCCAGCAGGGCGACAGAACTTAACTATGGCTACACCTTC
-	TRBV30	-	TRBJ1-2	CAWSKRAGYTF	TGTGCCTGGAGTAAGCGGGCTGGCTACACCTTC
few	TRBV2	TRBD1	TRBJ2-1	CASSVRDSYNEQFF	TGTGCCAGCAGTGTCCGGGACAGCTACAATGAGCAGTTCTTC
-	TRBV2	TRBD1	TRBJ1-1	CASNDRAVSEAFF	TGTGCCAGCAATGACAGGGCGGTGTCTGAAGCTTTCTTT
-	TRBV30	-	TRBJ1-3	CAWSIQGGSSGNTIYF	TGTGCCTGGAGTATACAGGGTGGCAGCTCTGGAAACACCATATATTTT
-	TRBV11-2	-	TRBJ2-1	CASSAEDGTYNEQFF	TGTGCCAGCAGCGCCGAGGACGGGACATACAATGAGCAGTTCTTC
once	TRBV18	-	TRBJ2-5	CASSHRVQETQYF	TGTGCCAGCTCACACAGGGTCCAAGAGACCCAGTACTTC
-	TRBV6-1	-	TRBJ1-5	CASSTSRMANQPQHF	TGTGCCAGCAGTACCTCAAGAATGGCCAATCAGCCCCAGCATTTT
-	TRBV5-4	TRBD1	TRBJ1-1	CASSPRDSTEAFF	TGTGCCAGCAGCCCAAGGGACAGCACTGAAGCTTTCTTT
-	TRBV27	TRBD2	TRBJ2-5	CASTTSGSLPETQYF	TGTGCCAGCACTACTAGCGGGAGTTTACCCGAGACCCAGTACTTC
few	TRBV6-1	-	TRBJ2-2	CASSPTDWDTGELFF	TGTGCCAGCAGTCCTACCGACTGGGACACCGGGGAGCTGTTTTTT
-	TRBV5-1	TRBD1	TRBJ1-5	CASSWDSTYSNQPQHF	TGCGCCAGCAGCTGGGACAGCACCTATAGCAATCAGCCCCAGCATTTT
-	TRBV2	-	TRBJ2-6	CASSRLLIAASGANVLTF	TGTGCCAGCAGTCGACTTTTGATAGCGGCCTCTGGGGCCAACGTCCTGACTTTC
-	TRBV2	TRBD2	TRBJ2-2	CASSGLAEGTGELFF	TGTGCCAGCAGTGGGCTAGCGGAAGGCACCGGGGAGCTGTTTTTT
-	TRBV5-1	TRBD2	TRBJ2-1	CASSSSGTSGSGEQFF	TGCGCCAGCAGCTCGTCCGGGACTAGCGGGAGCGGTGAGCAGTTCTTC
-	TRBV7-2	-	TRBJ1-1	CASSLQGSVPNTEAFF	TGTGCCAGCAGCTTGCAGGGGTCCGTCCCGAACACTGAAGCTTTCTTT
once	TRBV7-9	TRBD1	TRBJ2-1	CASSLEGGSFYNEQFF	TGTGCCAGCAGCTTAGAAGGGGGCTCTTTTTACAATGAGCAGTTCTTC
-	TRBV5-1	TRBD1	TRBJ2-1	CASSPGGGVNNEQFF	TGCGCCAGCAGCCCAGGGGGCGGAGTAAACAATGAGCAGTTCTTC
many	TRBV7-9	-	TRBJ2-1	CASSLEPGLLYNEQFF	TGTGCCAGCAGCTTAGAACCAGGCCTACTCTACAATGAGCAGTTCTTC
-	TRBV5-4	-	TRBJ1-1	CASSLKGGRTEAFF	TGTGCCAGCAGCTTAAAGGGGGGGAGGACTGAAGCTTTCTTT
-	TRBV30	-	TRBJ1-1	CAWSRGRSMNTEAFF	TGTGCCTGGTCTAGAGGGCGGTCCATGAACACTGAAGCTTTCTTT
-	TRBV25-1	TRBD2	TRBJ2-2	CASRGTSGSGELFF	TGTGCCAGCCGGGGGACTAGCGGCTCCGGGGAGCTGTTTTTT
once	TRBV29-1	-	TRBJ1-5	CSVESDRNQPQHF	TGCAGCGTTGAAAGCGACAGGAATCAGCCCCAGCATTTT
-	TRBV4-2	TRBD2	TRBJ2-1	CASSQGMRGGGLLRNEQFF	TGTGCCAGCAGCCAAGGAATGCGAGGCGGGGGGCTTTTAAGAAATGAGCAGTTCTTC